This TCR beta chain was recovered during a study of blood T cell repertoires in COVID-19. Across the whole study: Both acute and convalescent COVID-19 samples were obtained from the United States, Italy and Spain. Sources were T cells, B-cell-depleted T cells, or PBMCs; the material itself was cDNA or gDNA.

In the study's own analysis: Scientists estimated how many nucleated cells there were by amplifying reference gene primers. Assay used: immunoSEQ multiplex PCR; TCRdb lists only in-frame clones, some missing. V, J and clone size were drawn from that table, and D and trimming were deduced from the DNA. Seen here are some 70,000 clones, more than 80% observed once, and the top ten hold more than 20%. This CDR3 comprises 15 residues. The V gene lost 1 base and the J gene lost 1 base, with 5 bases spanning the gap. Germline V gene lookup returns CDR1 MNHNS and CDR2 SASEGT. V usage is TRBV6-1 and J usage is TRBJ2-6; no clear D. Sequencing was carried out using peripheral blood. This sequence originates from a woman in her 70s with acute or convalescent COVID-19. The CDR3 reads CASSEGSSGANVLTF. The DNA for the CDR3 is TGTGCCAGCAGTGAAGGTTCTTCTGGGGCCAACGTCCTGACTTTC.